The 21 T cell receptor beta chains below come from one sample, sequenced in a study of CD8 T cells in ankylosing spondylitis. Study outcomes and limitations: It appeared that ankylosing spondylitis blood was characterized by a TCR beta motif of roughly 8 highly homologous variants.

Their antigens are not known. A single record per CDR3 protein comes from TCRdb applying MiXCR to the 5' RACE reads. This sample has fewer than 650,000 distinct CDR3 sequences, with approximately 12% found just once. Material for sequencing was blood, either unsorted or a sorted T cell fraction (not recorded which). The receptors shown here come from a male donor with ankylosing spondylitis.

This clonotype was counted only a few times. V is TRBV6-1 and J is TRBJ1-3, with no clear D. CDR1 is MNHNS and CDR2 is SASEGT in the germline V gene. The V and J ends lost 2 bases and 4 bases respectively, with 9 bases between them. The CDR3 is 14 residues long. The CDR3 DNA follows: TGTGCCAGCAGTGAAACGACTCCGGGAAACACCATATATTTT. Amino acids: CASSETTPGNTIYF.

This clonotype came up many times. This chain connects TRBV5-1 to TRBJ1-4, with 8 positions matching TRBD1. CDR3 length: 15 residues. Germline-derived CDR1 and CDR2 are SGHRS and YFSETQ. V gave up 1 base and J gave up 7 bases; unmatched junction bases: 6. The CDR3 nucleotides are TGCGCCAGCAGCTTGTCGACAGGGGTTTTTGAAAAACTGTTTTTT. It yields the protein CASSLSTGVFEKLFF.

In its sample, this clonotype was seen a few times. The chain uses TRBV20-1 and TRBJ1-1; 11 nucleotides agree with TRBD1. The CDR3 has 13 residues. The germline V gene has CDR1 DFQATT and CDR2 SNEGSKA (reference sequence). The junction had 4 bases not matched to a gene; V was cut back by 4 bases and J by 6 bases. CDR3 sequence reads: CSAIGTGGSEAFF. The DNA of the CDR3 is TGCAGTGCTATCGGGACAGGGGGGTCTGAAGCTTTCTTT.

This clonotype came up a few times. The genes are TRBV7-2 and TRBJ2-1, with 10 bases aligning to TRBD2. The V and J ends lost 3 bases and 3 bases, in that order; junction bases with no gene match: 11. Germline assignment: CDR1 SGHTA and CDR2 FQGNSA. The CDR3 covers 18 residues. The CDR3, as DNA: TGTGCCAGCAGCTTGCCTAGCGGGAGTAGCTTCCTCTACAATGAGCAGTTCTTC. It specifies CASSLPSGSSFLYNEQFF.

This chain links TRBV20-1 with TRBJ2-3; 12 positions agree with TRBD2. CDR3 length equals 16 residues. Germline V gives CDR1 DFQATT, CDR2 SNEGSKA (reference sequence). The V gene end was trimmed by 3 bases and the J gene end by 0 bases; junction bases not matched to a gene: 4. The CDR3 DNA sequence: TGCAGTGCTAGGGGACTAGCGGGTGCAAGCACAGATACGCAGTATTTT. This gives the protein CSARGLAGASTDTQYF.

In this sample, this clonotype turned up once. The chain links TRBV5-6 to TRBJ2-1; TRBD2 agrees at 8 bases. This CDR3 contains 17 residues. The V gene's germline CDR1 is SGHDT and CDR2 YYEEEE. Trimming removed 7 bases from V and 7 bases from J; junction bases left unmatched: 19. The CDR3 spells CASAPRGRSGVGNEQFF. The CDR3 DNA reads TGTGCCAGCGCCCCCCGGGGTCGTAGCGGGGTAGGTAATGAGCAGTTCTTC.

The chain couples TRBV7-7 to TRBJ2-1; 11 bases match TRBD2. J lost 8 bases, V lost 3 bases, and 6 bases had no gene match. CDR3 size: 15 residues. Germline V CDR1 and CDR2: SSHAT, FNYEAQ (reference sequence). CDR3 in DNA: TGTGCCAGCAGCTTCGGCCTAGCGGGAGGTTATGAGCAGTTCTTC. Protein sequence: CASSFGLAGGYEQFF. Full variable domain (missing parts from reference TRBV7-7 and TRBJ2-1): GAGVSQSPRYKVTKRGQDVTLRCDPISSHATLYWYQQALGQGPEFLTYFNYEAQPDKSGLPSDRFSAERPEGSISTLTIQRTEQRDSAMYRCASSFGLAGGYEQFFGPGTRLTVL.

This clonotype showed up many times. V and J are TRBV5-1 and TRBJ2-3, with TRBD1 as a possible D gene (6 bases). Trimming shortened V by 4 bases and J by 3 bases, and 18 bases separated the two germline ends. Germline CDR1 is SGHRS and CDR2 is YFSETQ. The CDR3 spans 16 residues. The DNA for the CDR3 is TGCGCCAGCAGCCGCGACGGGACATCCAGTACAGATACGCAGTATTTT. As protein: CASSRDGTSSTDTQYF.

In its sample, this clonotype was seen a few times. The CDR3 DNA is TGTGCCAGCAGCCGGACTAGCGCGAGTGCATGGGAGCAGTTCTTC. This encodes CASSRTSASAWEQFF. The chain couples TRBV7-2 to TRBJ2-1, with TRBD2 matching over 9 bases. Per germline, CDR1 SGHTA and CDR2 FQGNSA. Germline trimming cut 5 bases from V and 10 bases from J; bases unmatched to any gene: 12. CDR3 length: 15 residues.

This clonotype has just a few counts. This chain uses TRBV4-1 with TRBJ2-1; 10 bases map to TRBD2. Germline V gene lookup returns CDR1 MGHRA and CDR2 YSYEKL. The CDR3 loop spans 17 amino acids. Trimming at V came to 0 bases and at J to 10 bases, leaving 12 bases not matched to a gene. The CDR3 nucleotides read TGCGCCAGCAGCCAAGATGCGGGGGTGCTAGCGGGAGTGGAGCAGTTCTTC. Its protein is CASSQDAGVLAGVEQFF.

In this sample, this clonotype turned up a few times. The chain carries TRBV14 and TRBJ2-6, with 7 bases lining up with TRBD1. The V and J ends lost 2 bases and 4 bases, in that order; junction bases with no gene match: 14. In germline, CDR1 is SGHDN, CDR2 FVKESK. This CDR3 contains 19 residues. As DNA, the CDR3 is TGTGCCAGCAGCCAAATAGACAGGGAAAAGGTATTCGGGGCCAACGTCCTGACTTTC. Its protein is CASSQIDREKVFGANVLTF.

The chain uses TRBV11-2 and TRBJ1-2; D remains unclear. Between the trimmed V and J ends, which lost 0 bases and 4 bases, there was a span of 15 bases. The CDR3 has 16 amino acids. CDR1 is SGHAT and CDR2 is FQNNGV in the germline V gene. CDR3 residues: CASSLEPWDSGYGYTF. CDR3 nucleotides: TGTGCCAGCAGCTTAGAACCGTGGGATTCGGGCTATGGCTACACCTTC.

This clonotype turned up a few times. CDR3 bases: TGTGCCAGTAGTATAGGTGTAGAAGAAGGGGAGACCCAGTACTTC. Protein product: CASSIGVEEGETQYF. This rearrangement joins TRBV19 to TRBJ2-5; D is unclear. V dropped 1 base and J dropped 5 bases, with 14 bases sitting between them. This CDR3 has 15 amino acids. Germline V lookup: CDR1 LNHDA, CDR2 SQIVND (reference sequence).

This chain links TRBV18 with TRBJ1-6; D gene ambiguous. Trimming left V 9 bases short and J 9 bases short, with 24 bases between. This CDR3 has 16 residues. Germline V gives CDR1 KGHSH, CDR2 LQKENI. CDR3 sequence reads: CARDDPRILLGSPLHF. The CDR3 DNA is TGTGCCAGAGACGACCCGAGGATACTTTTGGGTTCACCCCTCCACTTT. The entire variable domain, with the rest obtained from reference TRBV18 and TRBJ1-6, is as follows: NAGVMQNPRHLVRRRGQEARLRCSPMKGHSHVYWYRQLPEEGLKFMVYLQKENIIDESGMPKERFSAEFPKEGPSILRIQQVVRGDSAAYFCARDDPRILLGSPLHFGNGTRLTVT.

This clonotype has ten or more counts. The J gene is TRBJ1-2, the V gene TRBV5-1; TRBD1 might be the D (6 bases). This CDR3 has 14 amino acids. CDR1 is SGHRS, CDR2 YFSETQ, per germline. V was trimmed by 5 bases and J by 2 bases, leaving 13 bases between them. CDR3 region: CASSFGQSNYGYTF. CDR3 DNA: TGCGCCAGCAGTTTTGGACAGTCCAACTATGGCTACACCTTC.

The rearrangement uses TRBV7-2 and TRBJ2-1; 8 nucleotides align to TRBD2. Unmatched junction bases numbered 3, after V lost 3 bases and J lost 2 bases. Germline CDR1 and CDR2: SGHTA and FQGNSA. The CDR3 has 15 residues. The CDR3 here is CASSFGLATYNEQFF. As DNA, the CDR3 is TGTGCCAGCAGCTTTGGACTAGCAACCTACAATGAGCAGTTCTTC.

The J gene is TRBJ1-5, the V gene TRBV20-1; the D is unclear. The CDR3 totals 14 residues. V lost 6 bases and J lost 6, with 18 bases in between. Germline CDR1 DFQATT, CDR2 SNEGSKA (reference sequence). The CDR3 is CSAPRALEGQPQHF. CDR3 nucleotide sequence: TGCAGTGCCCCGAGGGCCCTAGAGGGTCAGCCCCAGCATTTT.

This sequence joins TRBV7-9 and TRBJ2-3, with D perhaps given as TRBD1 or TRBD2 (5 bases each). This CDR3 region has 15 residues. CDR1 SEHNR and CDR2 FQNEAQ come from the germline V gene (reference sequence). Trimming removed 1 base from V and 3 bases from J, with 11 bases in between. CDR3 in amino acids: CASSLVGDWTDTQYF. For the CDR3, the DNA is TGTGCCAGCAGCTTAGTGGGGGATTGGACAGATACGCAGTATTTT. The whole variable domain, remainder taken from reference TRBV7-9 and TRBJ2-3, is DTGVSQNPRHKITKRGQNVTFRCDPISEHNRLYWYRQTLGQGPEFLTYFQNEAQLEKSRLLSDRFSAERPKGSFSTLEIQRTEQGDSAMYLCASSLVGDWTDTQYFGPGTRLTVL.

The V and J genes are TRBV4-2 and TRBJ1-1; D might be TRBD1 (5 bases). V lost 4 bases and J 5 bases, leaving 17 bases between the germline ends. Germline V gene sequence: CDR1 LGHNA, CDR2 YNFKEQ. This CDR3 is 15 amino acids long. CDR3 amino acids: CASSLGGRGATEAFF. The CDR3 DNA is TGTGCCAGCAGCCTCGGCGGACGGGGCGCGACTGAAGCTTTCTTT.

This clonotype was observed a handful of times. V usage is TRBV20-1 and J usage is TRBJ1-1; D is ambiguous. The V end lost 5 bases, the J end lost 1 base, and 11 bases lay between the germline ends. CDR1 and CDR2 (germline): DFQATT, SNEGSKA (reference sequence). The CDR3 has 13 residues. CDR3 nucleotide sequence: TGCAGTGCTCGAGCGGTTCCGAACACTGAAGCTTTCTTT. Translation: CSARAVPNTEAFF.

This rearrangement joins TRBV7-2 to TRBJ2-5, with 7 bases aligning to TRBD2. Germline CDR1 is SGHTA and CDR2 is FQGNSA. V gave up 5 bases and J gave up 2 bases; unmatched junction bases: 11. CDR3 length equals 16 residues. The CDR3 DNA reads TGTGCCAGCAGCCCTACACGGGCTAGCGGACAAGAGACCCAGTACTTC. It translates to CASSPTRASGQETQYF.